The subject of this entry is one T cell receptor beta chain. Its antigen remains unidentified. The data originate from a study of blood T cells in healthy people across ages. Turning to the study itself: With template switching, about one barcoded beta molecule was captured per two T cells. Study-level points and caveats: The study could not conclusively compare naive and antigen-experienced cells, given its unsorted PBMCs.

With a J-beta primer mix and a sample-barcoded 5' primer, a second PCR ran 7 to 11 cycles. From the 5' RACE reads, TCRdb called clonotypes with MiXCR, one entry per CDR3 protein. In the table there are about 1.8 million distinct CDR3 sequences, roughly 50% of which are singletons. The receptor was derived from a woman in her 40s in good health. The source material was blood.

In DNA form, the CDR3 reads TGTGCCAGCAGCCCGGTGCAGGGGGGCACCGGGGAGCTGTTTTTT. This sequence encodes CASSPVQGGTGELFF. V is TRBV7-9 and J is TRBJ2-2, with TRBD1 as a possible D gene (7 bases). The CDR3 length is 15 residues. V gave up 5 bases and J gave up 4 bases, with 14 bases separating them. In germline, CDR1 is SEHNR, CDR2 FQNEAQ (reference sequence). Complete variable domain (other parts from reference TRBV7-9 and TRBJ2-2): DTGVSQNPRHKITKRGQNVTFRCDPISEHNRLYWYRQTLGQGPEFLTYFQNEAQLEKSRLLSDRFSAERPKGSFSTLEIQRTEQGDSAMYLCASSPVQGGTGELFFGEGSRLTVL.